These 24 T cell receptor beta chains came from one sample sequenced in a study of cytomegalovirus exposure and HLA in healthy donors. Use of 60 Vbeta and 13 Jbeta primers characterized the PCR. Clones were read by immunoSEQ multiplex PCR, and TCRdb kept only the in-frame ones, dropping some. Here the sample spans some 130,000 clones, 60% to 80% being singletons. The source material was PBMCs. Receptor source: a male donor in good health and CMV-seronegative.

This clone occurred once. The J gene is TRBJ2-3, the V gene TRBV4-2, with D perhaps matching TRBD2 (6 bases). Per germline, CDR1 LGHNA and CDR2 YNFKEQ. Trimming pared 1 base from V and 2 bases from J, leaving 13 bases between. CDR3 size: 16 residues. In nucleotides, the CDR3 is TGTGCCAGCAGCCAAGGCACCGCGGGGCCCACAGATACGCAGTATTTT. Translating it yields CASSQGTAGPTDTQYF.

A remark on this clone: The same CDR3 is also encoded by other DNA sequences in this sample. The chain uses TRBV7-9 and TRBJ1-2; TRBD1 matches 8 bases. The CDR3 is 15 amino acids. V lost 5 bases and J lost 0; bases outside the gene matches: 5. Germline CDR1 is SEHNR and CDR2 is FQNEAQ (reference sequence). CDR3 residues: CASSLGQGANYGYTF. CDR3 sequence (DNA): TGTGCCAGCAGCCTAGGACAGGGAGCTAACTATGGCTACACCTTC. Full variable domain (outside the CDR3, taken from reference TRBV7-9 and TRBJ1-2): DTGVSQNPRHKITKRGQNVTFRCDPISEHNRLYWYRQTLGQGPEFLTYFQNEAQLEKSRLLSDRFSAERPKGSFSTLEIQRTEQGDSAMYLCASSLGQGANYGYTFGSGTRLTVV.

V usage is TRBV4-1 and J usage is TRBJ1-2; 9 positions agree with TRBD1. The CDR3 has 17 amino acids. Trimming took 2 bases from V and 4 from J; bases not matched to a gene: 11. The germline gives CDR1 MGHRA, CDR2 YSYEKL. DNA for the CDR3: TGCGCCAGCAGCCAACCATCCCCGGGACAGGGCTTCTATGGCTACACCTTC. Amino acids: CASSQPSPGQGFYGYTF.

This sequence joins TRBV7-3 and TRBJ2-3; 9 positions agree with TRBD2. CDR1 is SGHTA and CDR2 is FQGTGA in the germline V gene. V lost 2 bases to trimming and J lost 0 bases; unmatched junction nucleotides: 3. This CDR3 is 16 amino acids long. CDR3 amino acids: CASSLWLAGSTDTQYF. DNA for the CDR3: TGTGCCAGCAGCTTATGGCTAGCGGGGAGCACAGATACGCAGTATTTT.

The chain is built from TRBV29-1 and TRBJ1-1; D ambiguous. CDR3 length equals 14 residues. V lost 7 bases and J 0 bases, leaving 15 bases between the germline ends. The germline V gene encodes CDR1 SQVTM and CDR2 ANQGSEA. The CDR3 protein is CSAVPPQLNTEAFF. CDR3 in DNA: TGCAGCGCTGTTCCCCCACAGCTGAACACTGAAGCTTTCTTT.

Concerning this clone itself: An end of the junction differs from the germline gene, which may be a read error. The V and J genes are TRBV7-9 and TRBJ1-4, with TRBD1 as a possible D gene (5 bases). This CDR3 region has 15 residues. Germline CDR1 reads SEHNR; CDR2 reads FQNEAQ (reference sequence). The CDR3 DNA is TGTTCCAGCAGCTCGGGGGGAATCGTTAATGAAAAACTGTTTTTT. It yields the protein CSSSSGGIVNEKLFF.

V is TRBV9 and J is TRBJ2-3; D might be TRBD2 (6 bases). The CDR3 has 16 residues. CDR1 is SGDLS, CDR2 YYNGEE, per germline. V lost 0 bases, J lost 2 bases, and 13 bases lay in between. The CDR3 nucleotides are TGTGCCAGCAGCGTAGTGGGCGGGACGTTCACAGATACGCAGTATTTT. Protein: CASSVVGGTFTDTQYF.

The gene calls are TRBV30 and TRBJ1-1; 9 bases align to TRBD1. The germline V gene encodes CDR1 GTSNPN and CDR2 SVGIG (reference sequence). The CDR3 runs 14 residues. V lost 3 bases and J lost 6; bases outside the gene matches: 8. This CDR3 is CAWRPDRGRAEAFF. CDR3 bases: TGTGCCTGGAGGCCGGACAGGGGCAGGGCTGAAGCTTTCTTT.

The chain employs TRBV4-1 and TRBJ2-2, with D perhaps TRBD1 (5 bases). V lost 2 bases to trimming and J lost 3 bases, with 10 bases between them. Looked up from germline, CDR1 is MGHRA and CDR2 is YSYEKL. This CDR3 contains 15 residues. CDR3: CASSQISGYTGELFF. The CDR3 nucleotides are TGCGCCAGCAGCCAAATTTCAGGGTACACCGGGGAGCTGTTTTTT.

The chain employs TRBV7-3 and TRBJ2-2, with D possibly being TRBD2 (5 bases). V lost 6 bases, J lost 6 bases, and 14 bases lay in between. The germline CDR1 and CDR2 sequences are SGHTA and FQGTGA. This CDR3 has 14 residues. CDR3 protein: CASRGSPQPGELFF. The CDR3 DNA follows: TGTGCCAGCAGGGGGAGCCCGCAGCCCGGGGAGCTGTTTTTT. The variable domain in full, completed from reference TRBV7-3 and TRBJ2-2, reads GAGVSQTPSNKVTEKGKYVELRCDPISGHTALYWYRQSLGQGPEFLIYFQGTGAADDSGLPNDRFFAVRPEGSVSTLKIQRTERGDSAVYLCASRGSPQPGELFFGEGSRLTVL.

The chain couples TRBV2 to TRBJ2-4; 8 bases agree with TRBD1. The CDR3 totals 15 residues. In germline, CDR1 is SNHLY, CDR2 FYNNEI. Trimming cost V 3 bases and J 4 bases; bases outside gene matches: 5. The CDR3 sequence is CASSDPGQAKNIQYF. CDR3 in DNA: TGTGCCAGCAGTGATCCGGGACAGGCGAAAAACATTCAGTACTTC.

J is TRBJ1-6 and V is TRBV6-5, with D hard to call. V was shortened by 0 bases and J by 2 bases, with 8 bases between the two germline ends. Germline V CDR1 and CDR2: MNHEY, SVGAGI. The CDR3 contains 16 residues. The CDR3 is CASSYSAAPYNSPLHF. The CDR3 DNA follows: TGTGCCAGCAGTTACTCGGCAGCGCCCTATAATTCACCCCTCCACTTT.

The chain combines TRBV27 with TRBJ2-1, with 10 nucleotides matching TRBD2. V was pared by 10 bases and J by 7 bases, with 19 bases of the junction left unmatched. This CDR3 is 17 amino acids long. The germline gives CDR1 MNHEY, CDR2 SMNVEV (reference sequence). The DNA of the CDR3 is TGTGCCACCTTGGACTTACGGACTAGCGGAGCCATAAATGAGCAGTTCTTC. Residues: CATLDLRTSGAINEQFF.

The chain links TRBV9 to TRBJ2-3; 7 bases fit TRBD2. The CDR3 is 16 amino acids. The germline gives CDR1 SGDLS, CDR2 YYNGEE. J lost 2 bases, V lost 0 bases, and 6 bases had no gene match. CDR3 bases: TGTGCCAGCAGCGTAGGGGATAGCGGGCTCACAGATACGCAGTATTTT. It yields the protein CASSVGDSGLTDTQYF. The entire variable domain, with the rest obtained from reference TRBV9 and TRBJ2-3, is as follows: DSGVTQTPKHLITATGQRVTLRCSPRSGDLSVYWYQQSLDQGLQFLIQYYNGEERAKGNILERFSAQQFPDLHSELNLSSLELGDSALYFCASSVGDSGLTDTQYFGPGTRLTVL.

V is TRBV5-1 and J is TRBJ1-2; 7 nucleotides match TRBD1. The CDR3 totals 14 residues. V was clipped by 0 bases and J by 4 bases; unmatched bases: 3. CDR1 and CDR2 (germline): SGHRS, YFSETQ. The CDR3 DNA sequence: TGCGCCAGCAGCTTGGGGGACAGAGCCTATGGCTACACCTTC. Encoded protein: CASSLGDRAYGYTF.

A few counts support this clone. The rearrangement joins TRBV5-5 to TRBJ1-1; D remains ambiguous. V was clipped by 6 bases and J by 2 bases, with 14 bases between them. CDR1 and CDR2 (germline): SGHKS, YYEKEE (reference sequence). The CDR3 runs to 14 residues. CDR3 residues: CASNEGWKNTEAFF. CDR3 nucleotides: TGTGCCAGCAACGAGGGATGGAAAAACACTGAAGCTTTCTTT.

The chain joins TRBV5-1 to TRBJ1-4; D remains ambiguous. V was trimmed by 0 bases and J by 9 bases, leaving 15 bases between them. CDR1 is SGHRS, CDR2 YFSETQ, per germline. This CDR3 is 15 amino acids long. The CDR3 nucleotides are TGCGCCAGCAGCTTGGACGGGAACCCTTCCCAAAAACTGTTTTTT. It is translated as CASSLDGNPSQKLFF.

This rearrangement joins TRBV7-2 to TRBJ2-2; possibly TRBD2 for D (5 bases). Trimming pared 1 base from V and 8 bases from J, leaving 11 bases between. CDR1 is SGHTA and CDR2 is FQGNSA in the germline V gene. The CDR3 sequence is 14 residues long. The CDR3: CASSLGIASGELFF. CDR3 bases: TGTGCCAGCAGCTTAGGGATAGCGTCTGGGGAGCTGTTTTTT.

This clone was counted a few times. V gene TRBV9 combines with J gene TRBJ1-2, with a possible D match to TRBD1 (6 bases). Germline values: CDR1 SGDLS, CDR2 YYNGEE. V was cut by 3 bases and J by 3 bases, with 12 bases left in between. This CDR3 region has 14 residues. The CDR3 loop is CASSAPSGDYGYTF. The CDR3 DNA sequence: TGTGCCAGCAGCGCTCCGTCAGGGGACTATGGCTACACCTTC. Supplemented by reference TRBV9 and TRBJ1-2, the full variable domain reads DSGVTQTPKHLITATGQRVTLRCSPRSGDLSVYWYQQSLDQGLQFLIQYYNGEERAKGNILERFSAQQFPDLHSELNLSSLELGDSALYFCASSAPSGDYGYTFGSGTRLTVV.

The J gene is TRBJ2-3, the V gene TRBV2; 8 nucleotides line up with TRBD2. Germline CDR1 SNHLY, CDR2 FYNNEI. Trimming took 6 bases from V and 2 from J; bases not matched to a gene: 10. The CDR3 sequence is 16 residues long. In DNA form, the CDR3 reads TGTGCCAGCAGGGCCCGGACTAGCTCATACACAGATACGCAGTATTTT. This encodes CASRARTSSYTDTQYF. Full variable domain (outside the CDR3, taken from reference TRBV2 and TRBJ2-3): EPEVTQTPSHQVTQMGQEVILRCVPISNHLYFYWYRQILGQKVEFLVSFYNNEISEKSEIFDDQFSVERPDGSNFTLKIRSTKLEDSAMYFCASRARTSSYTDTQYFGPGTRLTVL.

J is TRBJ1-2 and V is TRBV4-3; 7 bases are a match to TRBD1. The CDR3 has 16 amino acids. V lost 1 base to trimming and J lost 5 bases; unmatched junction nucleotides: 10. Germline assignment: CDR1 LGHNA and CDR2 YSLEER. The DNA for the CDR3 is TGCGCCAGCAGCCAAGGGGGGGACAGCCAACCTTATGGCTACACCTTC. Amino acid sequence: CASSQGGDSQPYGYTF.

This sequence joins TRBV4-2 and TRBJ2-1; 11 bases are shared with TRBD2. V was pared by 1 base and J by 2 bases, with 4 bases of the junction left unmatched. This CDR3 has 17 residues. The V gene's germline CDR1 is LGHNA and CDR2 YNFKEQ. CDR3 DNA sequence: TGTGCCAGCAGCCAAGTCGGTAGCGGGGGGGCCTACAATGAGCAGTTCTTC. Residues: CASSQVGSGGAYNEQFF.

J is TRBJ1-5 and V is TRBV10-3; weak D call: TRBD1 (6 bases). The germline V gene encodes CDR1 ENHRY and CDR2 SYGVKD. V dropped 10 bases and J dropped 6 bases, with 22 bases sitting between them. There are 15 residues in the CDR3. As DNA, the CDR3 is TGTGCCAGCAGCCATACAGGGATTTTTAGTCAGCCCCAGCATTTT. Protein sequence: CASSHTGIFSQPQHF.

The gene calls are TRBV5-4 and TRBJ2-5; 11 bases match TRBD1. Germline loops: CDR1 SGHNT, CDR2 YYREEE (reference sequence). Unmatched junction bases numbered 5, after V lost 3 bases and J lost 4 bases. The CDR3 consists of 15 residues. The CDR3 sequence: CASSYPDRGRETQYF. The CDR3, as DNA: TGTGCCAGCAGCTACCCGGACAGGGGGCGAGAGACCCAGTACTTC.